Reported below is one T cell receptor beta chain. Its antigen is not identified. The sample originates from a study of cytotoxic CD8 clonotypes in ibrutinib-treated CLL. Study details: 24 partial and 2 complete responses; at median 68 months, roughly 15 remitted, about twelve progressed. The response samples were taken once patients had been treated for a median of approximately 12 months, range 6 to 36. Findings of the study overall: Sustained-remission patients were sampled at one set of times and progressing patients at different ones. Clonality grew at ibrutinib response; at progression, it decreased back toward baseline.

Only in-frame clones appear in the TCRdb table, and some are missing; sequencing was by immunoSEQ multiplex PCR. Of more than 60,000 clones listed, less than 85% were seen once; the top ten hold around 36%. The CDR3 extends over 15 amino acids. Germline lookup yields CDR1 SGHRS and CDR2 YFSETQ. Trimming removed 3 bases from V and 3 bases from J, with 16 bases in between. The material was PBMCs, obtained after 24 months of ibrutinib treatment. The sequence was collected from a human donor with chronic lymphocytic leukemia. This rearrangement joins TRBV5-1 to TRBJ2-7, with D perhaps matching TRBD1 (6 bases). The CDR3 loop reads CASSSWGQVVYEQYF. The CDR3 DNA sequence: TGCGCCAGCAGCTCATGGGGGCAGGTAGTCTACGAGCAGTACTTC.